A single sample gave rise to the 17 T cell receptor beta chains below, sequenced in a study of blood T cell repertoires in COVID-19. Measured with immunoSEQ multiplex PCR; TCRdb has only the in-frame clones, and not every one. The profile shows almost 100,000 clones, approximately 86% of them singletons. Sample: peripheral blood. These receptors all come from a man between 45 and 60 years old with acute or convalescent COVID-19.

The DNA for the CDR3 is TGCGCCAGCAGCCAAGTTAGCGGGAGGGGTGGAAGGTACAATGAGCAGTTCTTC. This codes for CASSQVSGRGGRYNEQFF. The gene calls are TRBV4-1 and TRBJ2-1, with 11 bases aligning to TRBD2. V shed 1 base and J 4 bases; nucleotides not matched to a gene: 9. Germline CDR1 is MGHRA and CDR2 is YSYEKL. The CDR3 has 18 amino acids.

The chain uses TRBV30 and TRBJ1-2; 7 bases match TRBD1. CDR3 size: 17 residues. With 4 bases clipped from V and 6 bases from J, the junction kept 20 bases outside the gene matches. Germline lookup yields CDR1 GTSNPN and CDR2 SVGIG (reference sequence). The CDR3: CAWTSGQRSRLIHGYTF. The DNA for the CDR3 is TGTGCCTGGACCTCGGGACAGCGGTCCCGATTAATTCATGGCTACACCTTC.

The V call is TRBV4-2, the J call TRBJ2-5; 9 positions agree with TRBD1. Germline loops: CDR1 LGHNA, CDR2 YNFKEQ. The CDR3 sequence is 14 residues long. After removal of 4 bases from V and 5 bases from J, the junction contained 5 bases not matched to a gene. CDR3 region: CASSPGTGMETQYF. The CDR3 region has the DNA TGTGCCAGCAGCCCAGGGACAGGGATGGAGACCCAGTACTTC.

Concerning this clone itself: The junction differs from germline at one of its ends, possibly a read error. The chain has TRBV7-9 and TRBJ1-2; 8 bases agree with TRBD1. The CDR3 runs 14 residues. Germline values: CDR1 SEHNR, CDR2 FQNEAQ (reference sequence). CDR3 region: CASAPAVGTGGLLF. The CDR3 region has the DNA TGTGCCAGCGCTCCGGCCGTCGGAACAGGGGGGCTCCTCTTC. Full variable domain (missing parts from reference TRBV7-9 and TRBJ1-2): DTGVSQNPRHKITKRGQNVTFRCDPISEHNRLYWYRQTLGQGPEFLTYFQNEAQLEKSRLLSDRFSAERPKGSFSTLEIQRTEQGDSAMYLCASAPAVGTGGLLFGSGTRLTVV.

The chain combines TRBV29-1 with TRBJ1-4; D remains unclear. There are 11 residues in the CDR3. V gave up 3 bases and J gave up 7 bases, with 6 bases separating them. Germline loops: CDR1 SQVTM, CDR2 ANQGSEA. The CDR3 spells CSVEAGEKLFF. The CDR3 DNA follows: TGCAGCGTTGAGGCAGGTGAAAAACTGTTTTTT. The variable domain in full, completed from reference TRBV29-1 and TRBJ1-4, reads SAVISQKPSRDICQRGTSLTIQCQVDSQVTMMFWYRQQPGQSLTLIATANQGSEATYESGFVIDKFPISRPNLTFSTLTVSNMSPEDSSIYLCSVEAGEKLFFGSGTQLSVL.

This chain's CDR3 is CASSYDRGSNQPQHF. CDR3 DNA sequence: TGTGCCAGCAGTTACGACAGGGGCAGCAATCAGCCCCAGCATTTT. The chain employs TRBV6-5 and TRBJ1-5; TRBD1 aligns across 8 bases. CDR1 and CDR2 from the germline V gene are MNHEY and SVGAGI. CDR3 length: 15 residues. V was pared by 2 bases and J by 1 base, with 1 base of the junction left unmatched.

The rearrangement uses TRBV6-5 and TRBJ1-5; tentative D call: TRBD1 (5 bases). The CDR3 consists of 15 residues. V shed 10 bases and J shed 4 bases, with 20 bases lying between them. CDR1 and CDR2 from the germline V gene are MNHEY and SVGAGI. CDR3 in amino acids: CATKPAGPRNQPQHF. The CDR3 DNA is TGTGCCACCAAACCAGCGGGGCCCCGAAATCAGCCCCAGCATTTT.

The chain has TRBV7-9 and TRBJ1-1; 8 bases fit TRBD1. V was pared by 4 bases and J by 3 bases, with 4 bases of the junction left unmatched. The CDR3 covers 14 residues. From germline, CDR1 is SEHNR and CDR2 FQNEAQ (reference sequence). As DNA, the CDR3 is TGTGCCAGCAGCTCGGACAGGGTAGACACTGAAGCTTTCTTT. Translation gives CASSSDRVDTEAFF. Together with reference TRBV7-9 and TRBJ1-1, the CDR3 gives the full variable domain: DTGVSQNPRHKITKRGQNVTFRCDPISEHNRLYWYRQTLGQGPEFLTYFQNEAQLEKSRLLSDRFSAERPKGSFSTLEIQRTEQGDSAMYLCASSSDRVDTEAFFGQGTRLTVV.

The rearrangement uses TRBV2 and TRBJ1-2; 7 bases match TRBD1. The CDR3 totals 13 residues. Germline CDR1 reads SNHLY; CDR2 reads FYNNEI. V shed 5 bases, J shed 2 bases, and the junction held 2 bases outside the gene matches. CDR3 protein: CASSTGVNYGYTF. Here the CDR3 DNA reads TGTGCCAGCAGTACAGGGGTGAACTATGGCTACACCTTC.

This chain uses TRBV9 with TRBJ2-5; TRBD2 agrees at 7 bases. The CDR3 has 15 amino acids. V shed 0 bases, J shed 5 bases, and the junction held 7 bases outside the gene matches. Germline V gives CDR1 SGDLS, CDR2 YYNGEE. CDR3 in amino acids: CASSVGVGGPETQYF. CDR3 coding DNA: TGTGCCAGCAGCGTAGGGGTGGGAGGGCCCGAGACCCAGTACTTC.

The V call is TRBV5-4, the J call TRBJ2-1; 10 bases are a match to TRBD2. CDR1 is SGHNT, CDR2 YYREEE, per germline (reference sequence). The CDR3 sequence is 14 residues long. J gave up 6 bases and V 7 bases, and 7 bases lay outside the gene matches. Here the CDR3 DNA reads TGTGCCAGCGGGAGCGGGAGGGCCCCCAATGAGCAGTTCTTC. Translated, it gives CASGSGRAPNEQFF. The full variable domain, its missing parts supplied by reference TRBV5-4 and TRBJ2-1, is ETGVTQSPTHLIKTRGQQVTLRCSSQSGHNTVSWYQQALGQGPQFIFQYYREEENGRGNFPPRFSGLQFPNYSSELNVNALELDDSALYLCASGSGRAPNEQFFGPGTRLTVL.

The chain is built from TRBV2 and TRBJ2-1; 12 bases are shared with TRBD1. V gave up 7 bases and J gave up 7 bases; unmatched junction bases: 5. Per germline, CDR1 SNHLY and CDR2 FYNNEI. This CDR3 contains 14 residues. The CDR3 here is CASNLGQGANEQFF. In nucleotides, the CDR3 is TGTGCCAGCAATTTGGGACAGGGGGCTAATGAGCAGTTCTTC.

This chain links TRBV11-2 with TRBJ2-7; D may be TRBD1 (6 bases). The CDR3 contains 15 residues. Trimming left V 1 base short and J 3 bases short, with 13 bases between. Germline V gene data show CDR1 as SGHAT and CDR2 as FQNNGV. The CDR3 protein is CASSLGGAGDYEQYF. The CDR3 region has the DNA TGTGCCAGCAGCTTAGGGGGTGCAGGGGACTACGAGCAGTACTTC.

The V gene is TRBV29-1, the J gene TRBJ2-2; TRBD2 matches 12 bases. Looked up from germline, CDR1 is SQVTM and CDR2 is ANQGSEA. The CDR3 extends over 17 amino acids. The trim removed 5 bases at V and 0 bases at J, leaving 7 bases unmatched. Here the CDR3 DNA reads TGCAGCGTTCTTAGACTAGCGGGAGCCGCGAACACCGGGGAGCTGTTTTTT. Translated, it gives CSVLRLAGAANTGELFF.

The chain couples TRBV6-5 to TRBJ1-1, with TRBD1 matching 9 bases. V gave up 2 bases and J gave up 3 bases; unmatched junction bases: 1. CDR1 and CDR2 (germline): MNHEY, SVGAGI. The CDR3 runs to 14 residues. In DNA, the CDR3 is TGTGCCAGCAGTTACCGGACAGGGGACACTGAAGCTTTCTTT. It codes for CASSYRTGDTEAFF.

This sequence joins TRBV11-3 and TRBJ2-3; D is possibly TRBD1 (5 bases). The ends were cut back, 6 bases at V and 14 bases at J, with 21 bases in the middle. This CDR3 comprises 13 residues. The germline CDR1 and CDR2 sequences are SGHNT and YENEEA. The CDR3 DNA sequence: TGTGCCAGCAGTCTTGGCAGGGCACCCCGAGCGTATTTT. Encoded protein: CASSLGRAPRAYF.

The genes are TRBV9 and TRBJ2-7; 8 bases line up with TRBD2. The V and J ends lost 4 bases and 7 bases, in that order; junction bases with no gene match: 13. This CDR3 spans 15 amino acids. CDR1 and CDR2 from the germline V gene are SGDLS and YYNGEE. The CDR3 DNA follows: TGTGCCAGCAGCCCCGGGGTAGCGGGATCCGAAGAGCAGTACTTC. It codes for CASSPGVAGSEEQYF.